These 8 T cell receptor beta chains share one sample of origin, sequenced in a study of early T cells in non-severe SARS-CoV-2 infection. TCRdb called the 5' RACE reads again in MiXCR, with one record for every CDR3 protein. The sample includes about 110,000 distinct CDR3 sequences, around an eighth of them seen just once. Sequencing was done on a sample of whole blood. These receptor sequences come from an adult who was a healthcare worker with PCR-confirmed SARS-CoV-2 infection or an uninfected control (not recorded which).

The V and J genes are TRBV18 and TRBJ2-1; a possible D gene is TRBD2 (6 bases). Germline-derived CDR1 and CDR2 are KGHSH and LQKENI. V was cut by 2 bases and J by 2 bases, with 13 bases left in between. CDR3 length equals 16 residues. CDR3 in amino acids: CASSPGASVAYNEQFF. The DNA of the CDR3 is TGTGCCAGCTCACCAGGGGCTAGCGTTGCCTACAATGAGCAGTTCTTC.

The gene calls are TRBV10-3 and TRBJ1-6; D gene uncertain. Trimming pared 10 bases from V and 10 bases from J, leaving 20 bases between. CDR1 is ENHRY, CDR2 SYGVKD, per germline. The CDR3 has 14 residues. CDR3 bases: TGTGCCACCACATCCCCACATCCGGGGTCACCCCTCCACTTT. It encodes CATTSPHPGSPLHF.

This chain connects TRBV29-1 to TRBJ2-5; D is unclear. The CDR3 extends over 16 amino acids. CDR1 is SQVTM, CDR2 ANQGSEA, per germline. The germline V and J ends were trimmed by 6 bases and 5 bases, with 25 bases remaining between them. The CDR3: CSVKFLSAGAWETQYF. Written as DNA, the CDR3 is TGCAGCGTGAAGTTTCTGTCGGCTGGCGCTTGGGAGACCCAGTACTTC. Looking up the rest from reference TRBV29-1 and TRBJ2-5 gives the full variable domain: SAVISQKPSRDICQRGTSLTIQCQVDSQVTMMFWYRQQPGQSLTLIATANQGSEATYESGFVIDKFPISRPNLTFSTLTVSNMSPEDSSIYLCSVKFLSAGAWETQYFGPGTRLLVL.

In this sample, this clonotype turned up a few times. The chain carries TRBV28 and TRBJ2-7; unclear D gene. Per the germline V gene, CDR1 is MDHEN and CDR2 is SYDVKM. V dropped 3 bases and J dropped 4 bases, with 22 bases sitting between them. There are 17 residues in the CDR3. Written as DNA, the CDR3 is TGTGCCAGCAGTTTCGTCCTCCGGACGCCGGCTGGGTACGAGCAGTACTTC. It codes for CASSFVLRTPAGYEQYF.

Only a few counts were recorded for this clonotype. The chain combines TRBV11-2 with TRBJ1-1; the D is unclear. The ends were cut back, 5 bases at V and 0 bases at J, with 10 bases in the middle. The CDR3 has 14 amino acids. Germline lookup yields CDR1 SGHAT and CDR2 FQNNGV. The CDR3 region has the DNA TGTGCCAGCAGCGTTCAGAACATGAACACTGAAGCTTTCTTT. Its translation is CASSVQNMNTEAFF.

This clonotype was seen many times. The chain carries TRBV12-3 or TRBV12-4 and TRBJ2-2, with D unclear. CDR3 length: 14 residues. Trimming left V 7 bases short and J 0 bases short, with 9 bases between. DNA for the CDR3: TGTGCCAGCAACGGACGTACGAACACCGGGGAGCTGTTTTTT. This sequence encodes CASNGRTNTGELFF.

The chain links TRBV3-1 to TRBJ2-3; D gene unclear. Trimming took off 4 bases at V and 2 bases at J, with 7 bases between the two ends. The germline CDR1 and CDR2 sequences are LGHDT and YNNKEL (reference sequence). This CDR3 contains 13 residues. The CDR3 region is CASSPPPTDTQYF. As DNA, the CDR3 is TGTGCCAGCAGCCCACCCCCCACAGATACGCAGTATTTT.

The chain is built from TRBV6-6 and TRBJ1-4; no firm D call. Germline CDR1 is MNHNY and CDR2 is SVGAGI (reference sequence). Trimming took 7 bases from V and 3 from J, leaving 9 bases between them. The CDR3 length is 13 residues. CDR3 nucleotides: TGTGCCAGCACCCAGACGTCTAATGAAAAACTGTTTTTT. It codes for CASTQTSNEKLFF.